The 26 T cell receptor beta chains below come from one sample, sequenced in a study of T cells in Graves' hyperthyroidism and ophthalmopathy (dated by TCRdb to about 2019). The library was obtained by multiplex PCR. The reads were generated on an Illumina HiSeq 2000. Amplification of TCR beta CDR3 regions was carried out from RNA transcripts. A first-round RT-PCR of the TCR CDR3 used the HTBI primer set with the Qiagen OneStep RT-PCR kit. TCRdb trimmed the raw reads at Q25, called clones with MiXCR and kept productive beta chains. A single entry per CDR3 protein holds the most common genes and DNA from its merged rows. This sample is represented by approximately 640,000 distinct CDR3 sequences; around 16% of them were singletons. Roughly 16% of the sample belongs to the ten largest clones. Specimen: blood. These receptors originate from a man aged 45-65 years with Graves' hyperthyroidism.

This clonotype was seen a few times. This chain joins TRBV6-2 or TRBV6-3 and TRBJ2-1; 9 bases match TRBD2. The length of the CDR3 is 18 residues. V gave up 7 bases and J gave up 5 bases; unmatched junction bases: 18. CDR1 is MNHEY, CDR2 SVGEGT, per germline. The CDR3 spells CASTPYSWTSEYNNEQFF. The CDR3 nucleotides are TGTGCCAGCACCCCCTACAGCTGGACTAGCGAGTATAACAATGAGCAGTTCTTC.

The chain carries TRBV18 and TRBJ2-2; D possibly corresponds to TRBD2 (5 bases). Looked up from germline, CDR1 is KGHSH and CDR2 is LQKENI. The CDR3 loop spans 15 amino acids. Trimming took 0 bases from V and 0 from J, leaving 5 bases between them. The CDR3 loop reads CASSPPGANTGELFF. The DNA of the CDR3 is TGTGCCAGCTCACCACCGGGAGCGAACACCGGGGAGCTGTTTTTT.

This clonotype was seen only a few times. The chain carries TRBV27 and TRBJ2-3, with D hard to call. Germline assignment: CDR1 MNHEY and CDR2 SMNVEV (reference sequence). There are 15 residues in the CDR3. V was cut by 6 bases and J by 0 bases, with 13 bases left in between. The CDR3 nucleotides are TGTGCCAGCAGCGCCTGGGGTTCTAGCACAGATACGCAGTATTTT. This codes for CASSAWGSSTDTQYF.

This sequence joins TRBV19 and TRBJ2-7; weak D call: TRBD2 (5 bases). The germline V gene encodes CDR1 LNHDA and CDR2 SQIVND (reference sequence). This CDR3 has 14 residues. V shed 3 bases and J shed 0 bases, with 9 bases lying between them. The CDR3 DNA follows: TGTGCCAGTAGTATCGGACGGGGCTCCTACGAGCAGTACTTC. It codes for CASSIGRGSYEQYF.

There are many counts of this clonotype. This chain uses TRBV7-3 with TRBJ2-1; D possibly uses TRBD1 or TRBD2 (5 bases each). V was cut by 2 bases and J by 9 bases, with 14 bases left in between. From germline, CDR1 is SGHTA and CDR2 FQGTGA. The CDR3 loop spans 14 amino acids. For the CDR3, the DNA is TGTGCCAGCAGCTTACAGGCGACGGGGACTGAGCAGTTCTTC. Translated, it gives CASSLQATGTEQFF.

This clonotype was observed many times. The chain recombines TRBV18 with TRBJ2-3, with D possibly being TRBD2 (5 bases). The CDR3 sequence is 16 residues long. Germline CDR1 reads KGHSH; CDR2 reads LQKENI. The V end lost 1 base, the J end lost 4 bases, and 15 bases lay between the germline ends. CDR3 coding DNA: TGTGCCAGCTCACCACTAGACGGGATATTATCAGATACGCAGTATTTT. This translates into CASSPLDGILSDTQYF.

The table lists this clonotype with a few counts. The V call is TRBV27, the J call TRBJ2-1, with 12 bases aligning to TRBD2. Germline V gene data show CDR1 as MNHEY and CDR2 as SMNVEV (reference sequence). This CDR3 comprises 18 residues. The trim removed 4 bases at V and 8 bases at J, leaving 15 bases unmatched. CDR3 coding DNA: TGTGCCAGCAGTTGGGGACCCTATAGTCTAGCGGGAGGGGATGAGCAGTTCTTC. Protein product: CASSWGPYSLAGGDEQFF.

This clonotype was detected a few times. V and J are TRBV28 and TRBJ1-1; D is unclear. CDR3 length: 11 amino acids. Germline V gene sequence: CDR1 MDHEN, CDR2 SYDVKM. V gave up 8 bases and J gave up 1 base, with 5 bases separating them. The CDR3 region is CASPSNTEAFF. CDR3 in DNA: TGTGCCAGCCCCTCGAACACTGAAGCTTTCTTT. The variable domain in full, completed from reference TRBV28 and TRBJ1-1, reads DVKVTQSSRYLVKRTGEKVFLECVQDMDHENMFWYRQDPGLGLRLIYFSYDVKMKEKGDIPEGYSVSREKKERFSLILESASTNQTSMYLCASPSNTEAFFGQGTRLTVV.

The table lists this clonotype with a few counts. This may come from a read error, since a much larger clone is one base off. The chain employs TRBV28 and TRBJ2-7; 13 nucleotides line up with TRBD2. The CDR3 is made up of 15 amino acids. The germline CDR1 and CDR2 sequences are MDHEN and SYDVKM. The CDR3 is CTSSFRTSGSTEQYF. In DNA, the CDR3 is TGTACCAGCAGTTTTCGGACTAGCGGGAGCACCGAGCAGTACTTC.

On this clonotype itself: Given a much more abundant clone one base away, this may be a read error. CDR3 loop: CASSLTGIAPPLHF. CDR3 bases: TGTGCCAGCAGCCTTACAGGGATTGCTCCACCCCTCCACTTT. This chain uses TRBV12-3 or TRBV12-4 with TRBJ1-6, with TRBD1 as a possible D gene (6 bases). This CDR3 is 14 amino acids long. The V end lost 6 bases, the J end lost 11 bases, and 17 bases lay between the germline ends.

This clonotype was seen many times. The CDR3 region is CASSPGDFTEAFF. CDR3 nucleotides: TGTGCCAGCAGTCCCGGGGACTTCACTGAAGCTTTCTTT. The chain couples TRBV12-3 or TRBV12-4 to TRBJ1-1; D is possibly TRBD1 (5 bases). This CDR3 comprises 13 residues. Trimming left V 5 bases short and J 4 bases short, with 11 bases between.

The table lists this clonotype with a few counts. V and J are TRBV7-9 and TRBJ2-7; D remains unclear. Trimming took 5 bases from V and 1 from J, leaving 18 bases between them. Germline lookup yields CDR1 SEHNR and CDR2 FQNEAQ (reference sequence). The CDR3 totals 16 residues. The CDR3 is CASSPNHRGRSYEQYF. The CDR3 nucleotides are TGTGCCAGCAGCCCCAATCACAGAGGACGGTCCTACGAGCAGTACTTC.

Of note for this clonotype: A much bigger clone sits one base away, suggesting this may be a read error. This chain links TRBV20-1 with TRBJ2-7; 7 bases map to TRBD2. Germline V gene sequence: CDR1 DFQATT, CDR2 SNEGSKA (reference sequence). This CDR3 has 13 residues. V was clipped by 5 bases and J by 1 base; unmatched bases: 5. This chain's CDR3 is CSARGDFSYEQYF. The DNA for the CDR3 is TGCAGTGCTCGGGGGGACTTTTCCTACGAGCAGTACTTC.

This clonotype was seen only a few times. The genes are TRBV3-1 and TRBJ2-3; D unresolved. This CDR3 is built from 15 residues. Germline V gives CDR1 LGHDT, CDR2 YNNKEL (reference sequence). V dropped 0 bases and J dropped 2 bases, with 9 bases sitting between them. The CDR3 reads CASSQEVSFTDTQYF. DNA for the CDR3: TGTGCCAGCAGCCAAGAGGTCTCCTTCACAGATACGCAGTATTTT.

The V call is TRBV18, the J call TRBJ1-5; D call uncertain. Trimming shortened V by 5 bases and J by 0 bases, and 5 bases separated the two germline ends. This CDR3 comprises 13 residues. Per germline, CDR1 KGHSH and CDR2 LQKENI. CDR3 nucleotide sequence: TGTGCCAGCTCAACACTTAGCAATCAGCCCCAGCATTTT. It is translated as CASSTLSNQPQHF.

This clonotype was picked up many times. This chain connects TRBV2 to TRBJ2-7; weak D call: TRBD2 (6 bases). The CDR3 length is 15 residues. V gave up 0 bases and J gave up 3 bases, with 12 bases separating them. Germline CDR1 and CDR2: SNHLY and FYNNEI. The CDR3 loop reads CASSEAGGRVYEQYF. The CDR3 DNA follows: TGTGCCAGCAGTGAAGCGGGAGGCAGGGTCTACGAGCAGTACTTC.

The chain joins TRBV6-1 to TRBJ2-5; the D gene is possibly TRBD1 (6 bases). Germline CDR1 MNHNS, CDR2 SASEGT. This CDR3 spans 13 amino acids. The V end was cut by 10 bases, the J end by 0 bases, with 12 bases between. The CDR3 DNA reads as TGTGCCACCAGGGGCGAGTACCAAGAGACCCAGTACTTC. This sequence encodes CATRGEYQETQYF.

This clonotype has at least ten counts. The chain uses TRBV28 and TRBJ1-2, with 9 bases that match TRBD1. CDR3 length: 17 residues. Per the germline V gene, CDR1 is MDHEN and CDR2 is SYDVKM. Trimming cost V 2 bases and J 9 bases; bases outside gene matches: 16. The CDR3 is CASSLPGQGRPELSYTF. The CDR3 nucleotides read TGTGCCAGCAGTTTACCGGGACAGGGTCGACCCGAGTTGAGCTACACCTTC.

The CDR3 DNA reads TGCAGCGTCGGACTAGCGGGAGGTAGTACAGATACGCAGTATTTT. Translation gives CSVGLAGGSTDTQYF. J is TRBJ2-3 and V is TRBV29-1; 14 bases are shared with TRBD2. V was clipped by 6 bases and J by 3 bases; unmatched bases: 5. The CDR3 contains 15 residues. Germline V gene lookup returns CDR1 SQVTM and CDR2 ANQGSEA.

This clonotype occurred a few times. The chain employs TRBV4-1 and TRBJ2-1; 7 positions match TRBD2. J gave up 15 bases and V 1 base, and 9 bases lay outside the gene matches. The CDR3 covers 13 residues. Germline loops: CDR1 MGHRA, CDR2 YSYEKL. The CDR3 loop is CASSQVGGSRPFF. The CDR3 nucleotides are TGCGCCAGCAGCCAAGTGGGCGGGAGTAGGCCGTTCTTC.

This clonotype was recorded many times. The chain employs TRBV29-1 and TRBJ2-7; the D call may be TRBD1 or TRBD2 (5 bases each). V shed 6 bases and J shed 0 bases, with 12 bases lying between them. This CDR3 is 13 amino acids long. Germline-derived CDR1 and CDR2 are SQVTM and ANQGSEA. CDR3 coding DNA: TGCAGCGTAGTAACCGGGACCTCCTACGAGCAGTACTTC. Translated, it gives CSVVTGTSYEQYF.

CDR3 sequence reads: CASSLGGAQIFNSPLHF. CDR3 DNA sequence: TGTGCCAGCAGCTTGGGGGGAGCTCAGATCTTTAATTCACCCCTCCACTTT. The chain combines TRBV5-4 with TRBJ1-6; D is ambiguous. The ends were cut back, 0 bases at V and 6 bases at J, with 16 bases in the middle. Germline V lookup: CDR1 SGHNT, CDR2 YYREEE (reference sequence). The CDR3 loop spans 17 amino acids.

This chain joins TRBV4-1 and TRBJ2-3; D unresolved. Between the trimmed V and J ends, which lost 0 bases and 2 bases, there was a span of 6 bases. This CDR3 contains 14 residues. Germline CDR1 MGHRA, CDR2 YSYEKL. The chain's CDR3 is CASSQDQDTDTQYF. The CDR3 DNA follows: TGCGCCAGCAGCCAAGACCAAGACACAGATACGCAGTATTTT.

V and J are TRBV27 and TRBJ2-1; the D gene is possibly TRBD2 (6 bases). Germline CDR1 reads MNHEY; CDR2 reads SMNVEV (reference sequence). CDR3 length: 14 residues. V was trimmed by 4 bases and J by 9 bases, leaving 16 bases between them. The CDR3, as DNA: TGTGCCAGCAGTTACGGGATCGGGAGCTCTGAGCAGTTCTTC. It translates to CASSYGIGSSEQFF.

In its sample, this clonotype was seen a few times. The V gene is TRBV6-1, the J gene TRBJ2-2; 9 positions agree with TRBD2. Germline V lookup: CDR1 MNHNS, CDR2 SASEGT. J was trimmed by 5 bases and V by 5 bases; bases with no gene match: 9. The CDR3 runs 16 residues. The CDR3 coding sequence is TGTGCCAGCAGTTGGGTAGCGGGAGTAAATACCGGGGAGCTGTTTTTT. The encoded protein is CASSWVAGVNTGELFF.

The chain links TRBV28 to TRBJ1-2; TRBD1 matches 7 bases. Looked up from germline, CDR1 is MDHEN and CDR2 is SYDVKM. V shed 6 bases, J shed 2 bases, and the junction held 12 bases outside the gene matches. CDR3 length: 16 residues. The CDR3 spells CASSGPSGQENYGYTF. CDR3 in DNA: TGTGCCAGCAGCGGGCCTTCAGGACAGGAAAACTATGGCTACACCTTC.